This T cell receptor beta chain emerged from a study of OX40 agonist ivuxolimab in advanced cancers. Overall study findings and caveats: Antigen specificity remained undetermined for the expanded peripheral T cells.

Produced via immunoSEQ multiplex PCR; TCRdb's table is partial and in-frame only. The data contain 70,000 to 95,000 clones, under 95% of them singletons. A remark on this clone: Its specificity is unknown.

The sample was CD4+ or CD8+ T cells sorted from blood, taken in a trial of the OX40 agonist ivuxolimab. The TCR sequence derives from an adult with an advanced solid tumor such as melanoma, head and neck, liver or kidney cancer.

CDR3 sequence reads: CASSQADREWEKLFF. CDR3 sequence (DNA): TGCGCCAGCAGCCAAGCAGACAGGGAGTGGGAAAAACTGTTTTTT. The gene calls are TRBV4-1 and TRBJ1-4; 7 bases line up with TRBD1. V lost 1 base and J lost 8; bases outside the gene matches: 7. The germline V gene encodes CDR1 MGHRA and CDR2 YSYEKL. There are 15 residues in the CDR3.